The rows below give T cell receptor beta chains drawn from one sample of a study of shared T cell receptors in the human thymus. TCRdb keeps only in-frame clones here, not all; method: immunoSEQ multiplex PCR. The sample holds roughly 700,000 clones, 70% to 90% seen once. This same sample was also taken into another study, of human thymus T cells.

Sequences were obtained from thymocytes. The receptors here all came from a boy younger than two with a congenital heart defect. Both conserved end residues are part of each CDR3. Fields, in order: V gene, J gene, D gene, clone size, CDR3 length, CDR3 protein, CDR3 DNA. The D gene is left open where the match is weak. A clone size is listed for some rows: how often the clone was seen (once, few, many), or a class if it is expanded.

TRBV4-2	TRBJ2-1	.	.	13	CASSQRTGGAQFF	TGTGCCAGCAGCCAACGTACCGGTGGGGCGCAGTTCTTC
TRBV28	TRBJ1-4	.	.	14	CASSLQGRTEKLFF	TGTGCCAGCAGTCTACAGGGAAGAACTGAAAAACTGTTTTTT
TRBV10-3	TRBJ2-5	TRBD1	.	14	CAISRTGRGETQYF	TGTGCCATCAGTCGGACAGGGCGAGGAGAGACCCAGTACTTC
TRBV9	TRBJ2-2	TRBD1	once	16	CASSPRQGAATGELFF	TGTGCCAGCAGCCCCCGACAGGGGGCTGCCACCGGGGAGCTGTTTTTT
TRBV18	TRBJ2-5	TRBD1	.	17	CASSPPKGDRGLETQYF	TGTGCCAGCTCACCACCGAAGGGGGACAGGGGCCTAGAGACCCAGTACTTC
TRBV27	TRBJ1-4	.	.	14	CASRKGGVNEKLFF	TGTGCCAGCAGAAAAGGGGGTGTTAATGAAAAACTGTTTTTT
TRBV28	TRBJ2-1	TRBD2	.	15	CASSFSGRALFVRFF	TGTGCCAGCAGTTTTTCAGGGAGGGCCCTCTTTGTACGGTTCTTC
TRBV10-3	TRBJ2-2	TRBD2	.	16	CAIRPSGRAETGELFF	TGTGCCATCAGGCCTAGCGGGAGGGCCGAAACCGGGGAGCTGTTTTTT
TRBV10-3	TRBJ1-1	.	.	12	CASWTPNTEAFF	TGTGCCAGTTGGACACCGAACACTGAAGCTTTCTTT
TRBV29-1	TRBJ1-2	.	.	13	CSVEGSSNYGYTF	TGCAGCGTTGAGGGGAGCTCTAACTATGGCTACACCTTC
TRBV11-3	TRBJ1-1	TRBD1	.	18	CASSLWVRQGNLNTEAFF	TGTGCCAGCAGCTTATGGGTAAGACAGGGGAACCTGAACACTGAAGCTTTCTTT
TRBV12-5	TRBJ2-7	TRBD1	once	16	CASGLVGQGFGAEQYF	TGTGCTAGTGGTTTGGTCGGACAGGGGTTCGGTGCCGAGCAGTACTTC
TRBV5-1	TRBJ2-6	.	.	14	CATFSGAGANVLTF	TGCGCCACTTTTTCAGGGGCTGGGGCCAACGTCCTGACTTTC
TRBV7-2	TRBJ2-1	.	.	13	CAGGHFSYNEQFF	TGTGCCGGGGGACACTTTTCCTACAATGAGCAGTTCTTC
TRBV29-1	TRBJ2-3	TRBD2	.	17	CSVVLIRGGKCTDTQYF	TGCAGCGTTGTCCTGATCCGGGGGGGAAAGTGCACAGATACGCAGTATTTT
TRBV6-1	TRBJ2-2	.	.	11	CASSAAGELFF	TGTGCCAGCAGCGCGGCCGGGGAGCTGTTTTTT
TRBV4-2	TRBJ1-4	TRBD1	.	14	CASSGTGEGEKLFF	TGTGCCAGCAGCGGGACAGGGGAAGGCGAAAAACTGTTTTTT
TRBV29-1	TRBJ2-1	.	once	14	CSPHLLWSYNEQFF	TGCAGCCCCCACCTATTGTGGTCCTACAATGAGCAGTTCTTC
TRBV5-4	TRBJ2-5	.	.	14	CASSFSGTGETQYF	TGTGCCAGCAGCTTCTCAGGTACTGGCGAGACCCAGTACTTC
TRBV6-4	TRBJ2-5	.	once	11	CARTEKETQYF	TGTGCGAGGACAGAGAAAGAGACCCAGTACTTC
TRBV18	TRBJ2-1	TRBD2	.	16	CASSPPGLGVGNEQFF	TGTGCCAGCTCACCCCCGGGACTAGGGGTTGGCAATGAGCAGTTCTTC
TRBV27	TRBJ2-7	.	.	11	CASSTRGEQYF	TGTGCCAGCAGTACCCGCGGGGAGCAGTACTTC
TRBV27	TRBJ2-5	.	.	14	CASSNTGLQETQYF	TGTGCCAGCAGTAATACGGGACTCCAAGAGACCCAGTACTTC
TRBV5-5	TRBJ2-7	TRBD1	few	16	CASSTTGTGYLYEQYF	TGTGCCAGCAGCACCACCGGGACAGGGTACCTATACGAGCAGTACTTC
TRBV27	TRBJ1-2	.	.	17	CASSLRIVGGRNYGYTF	TGTGCCAGCAGTTTAAGGATAGTAGGGGGACGGAACTATGGCTACACCTTC
TRBV6-1	TRBJ2-5	.	.	15	CASSVGRTRQETQYF	TGTGCCAGCAGTGTCGGTCGGACAAGGCAAGAGACCCAGTACTTC
TRBV29-1	TRBJ2-5	.	.	15	CSVEKLSGRQETQYF	TGCAGCGTTGAAAAGCTGAGCGGCAGACAAGAGACCCAGTACTTC
TRBV10-1	TRBJ2-3	.	.	15	CASSERAGSTDTQYF	TGCGCCAGCAGTGAAAGGGCCGGGAGTACAGATACGCAGTATTTT
TRBV6-5	TRBJ2-7	.	.	14	CASSLRYRSYEQYF	TGTGCCAGCAGTTTGAGGTATCGCTCCTACGAGCAGTACTTC
TRBV18	TRBJ2-3	TRBD2	.	15	CASGQVRELADTQYF	TGTGCCAGCGGCCAGGTGCGGGAGTTGGCAGATACGCAGTATTTT
TRBV5-6	TRBJ2-7	TRBD1	.	15	CASSRRDRDSYEQYF	TGTGCCAGCAGCCGCCGGGACAGGGACTCCTACGAGCAGTACTTC
TRBV14	TRBJ2-7	.	once	14	CASSPRDIHYEQYF	TGTGCCAGCAGCCCCCGGGACATCCACTACGAGCAGTACTTC
TRBV2	TRBJ1-4	.	.	13	CASVGGWYEKLFF	TGTGCCAGCGTTGGGGGCTGGTATGAAAAACTGTTTTTT
TRBV2	TRBJ2-7	.	.	14	CASTRAGGPYEQYF	TGTGCCAGCACCCGGGCAGGGGGGCCCTACGAGCAGTACTTC
TRBV30	TRBJ1-2	.	.	15	CAWMLGQPYYYGYTF	TGTGCCTGGATGTTGGGGCAGCCTTATTACTATGGCTACACCTTC
TRBV7-2	TRBJ2-7	TRBD2	.	17	CASSLAGTSGSSYEQYF	TGTGCCAGCAGCTTAGCAGGGACTAGCGGGAGCTCCTACGAGCAGTACTTC
TRBV9	TRBJ2-7	.	.	14	CASSTTGSSYEQYF	TGTGCCAGCAGTACCACGGGAAGCTCCTACGAGCAGTACTTC
TRBV19	TRBJ2-3	.	.	14	CASSIEGGTDTQYF	TGTGCCAGTAGTATCGAAGGGGGCACAGATACGCAGTATTTT
TRBV25-1	TRBJ2-1	.	.	14	CASSGRDSYNEQFF	TGTGCCAGCAGTGGGCGGGATTCCTACAATGAGCAGTTCTTC
TRBV6-1	TRBJ2-5	TRBD1	.	15	CASSVGQGHKETQYF	TGTGCCAGCAGTGTGGGACAGGGGCACAAAGAGACCCAGTACTTC
TRBV5-1	TRBJ1-3	.	.	17	CASSMRSLEFSGNTIYF	TGCGCCAGCAGCATGAGGAGTCTGGAGTTCTCTGGAAACACCATATATTTT
TRBV27	TRBJ2-1	.	.	13	CASTGGALNEQFF	TGTGCCAGCACCGGCGGGGCCCTCAATGAGCAGTTCTTC